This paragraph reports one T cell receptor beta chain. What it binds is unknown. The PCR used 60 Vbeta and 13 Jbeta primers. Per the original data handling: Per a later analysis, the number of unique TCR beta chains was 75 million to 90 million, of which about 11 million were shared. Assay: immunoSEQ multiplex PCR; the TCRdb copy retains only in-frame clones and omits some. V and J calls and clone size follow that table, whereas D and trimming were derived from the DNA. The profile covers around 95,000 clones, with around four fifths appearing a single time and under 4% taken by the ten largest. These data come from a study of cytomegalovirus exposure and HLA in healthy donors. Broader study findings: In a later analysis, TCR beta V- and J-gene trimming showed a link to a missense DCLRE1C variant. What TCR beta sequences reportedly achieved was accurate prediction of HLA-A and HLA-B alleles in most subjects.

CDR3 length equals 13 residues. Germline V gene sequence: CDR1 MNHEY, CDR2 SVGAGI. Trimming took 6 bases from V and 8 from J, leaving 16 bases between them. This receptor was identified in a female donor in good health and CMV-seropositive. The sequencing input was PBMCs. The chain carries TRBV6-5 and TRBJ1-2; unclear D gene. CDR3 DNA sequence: TGTGCCAGCAGATTCGGGAGGTTGGAGGGCTACACCTTC. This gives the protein CASRFGRLEGYTF.